Described below is a single T cell receptor (beta chain) sequence and its context. The specificity of this receptor is unknown. Base quality data are lacking; no much larger clone is found one base away. The CDR3 regions of human TCRbeta chains were subjected to immunosequencing. The paper's data handling went like this. Repertoire TCRs were matched against a reference library of SARS-CoV-2-specific TCRs generated with the MIRA antigen-specificity platform. Breadth was defined as the fraction of unique TCRs that were SARS-CoV-2-associated. Depth was defined as the fraction of total T cells that were SARS-CoV-2-associated. Using the MIRA data, every spike-specific TCR was mapped to the spike region that the TCR reacted to and assigned to either a CD4 or a CD8 class. Log10-transformed breadth and depth values were compared by one-way ANOVA with Sidak's multiple comparisons tests. TCRdb limited this immuneACCESS table to in-frame rearrangements with V and J called. A share of clones is missing; checked studies link under half to unresolved V genes, and the rest is unexplained. V and J calls and clone size are copied from that table; D and trimming were computed from the DNA. The sample has about 84,000 clones on record, 75% to 90% of them singletons. 12% of the sample belongs to the ten largest clones.

The sample originates from a study of T cell responses to AZD1222 COVID-19 vaccine (TCRdb year 2021). About the investigation overall: TCR sequencing was performed for more than 230 trial participants, of whom approximately 200 were given two doses of AZD1222 and approximately 25 were given two doses of MenACWY control vaccine. Enrollment into the trials was organized by age into subgroups of 18-55, 56-69 and 70-plus years, and those subgroups contained roughly 150, 30 and 60 TCR-sequenced participants, respectively.

The sample's time point, from its label and the paper: about 28 days (+/-7) after the second vaccine dose. AZD1222 recipients whose second dose came at about 4 weeks and those whose second dose came at about 12 weeks were combined into one group, since spike-specific TCR depth and breadth did not differ between the two schedules. Vaccinee samples were obtained from the UK trials COV001 and COV002, which included a single-blind randomized controlled phase 2/3 trial of AZD1222 (ChAdOx1 nCoV-19) in healthy adults. Trial participant PBMC samples were collected at day 0 and day 28 after the second dose for TCRbeta chain sequencing. Findings and caveats that apply to the study as a whole: The vaccine-associated CD4 TCRs covered the entire spike protein, and the dominant responses fell in regions 160-218 and 743-854. Participants were mostly white British, with more females than males. The authors suggested clonal diversity may have been underestimated. In the small 56-69-year group, the increase in depth fell short of significance, most likely because of low power. Because no day 14 peak-response samples were available, repertoires were characterized only after the peak T cell response. After two AZD1222 doses, both the breadth and the depth of spike-specific TCRs were significantly higher than at day 0 and than in MenACWY recipients. Reportedly, close to half of the unique spike-specific TCRs recognized epitopes lying outside the regions that are mutated in the B.1.351 and B.1.1.7 variants. Only a handful of AZD1222 recipients were SARS-CoV-2 seropositive at baseline, limiting conclusions about previously exposed vaccinees.

This specimen consisted of peripheral blood, obtained 28 days after the second AZD1222 dose. The sequence came from an adult who received the AZD1222 COVID-19 vaccine.

The nucleotide sequence is given as TGTGCCACCAACGGGTCTGGGGATGAGCAGTTCTTC. Its protein reads: CATNGSGDEQFF. This sequence uses TRBV24-1 and TRBJ2-1; a confident D gene designation cannot be given. The V end loses 8 bases and the J end loses 8 bases, and a stretch of 12 bases separates them. The CDR3 goes from the cysteine to the phenylalanine over 12 residues. Only the CDR3 region is kept as DNA, spanning 36 bases read in frame from base 1. Looking up the germline V gene yields CDR1 KGHDR and CDR2 SFDVKD.